This TCR beta chain emerged from a study of regulatory T cells in long-lasting Graves disease. At the level of the study: Persistent cases took antithyroid drugs over 5 years and stayed TSH receptor antibody positive.

Study results and limitations: Not thyroid tissue but only peripheral blood was studied. Shared public clonotypes totalled fewer than 3,000 in persistent patients, compared with roughly 970 in new patients. Small sample size may have lowered accuracy.

Stated time point: persistent/refractory GD, antithyroid drugs over 5 years with positive TRAb. PBMC-derived RNA was used for the TCR library. According to the study, TCR beta libraries were built with iRepertoire HTBI primers and CDR3-region Arm-PCR. A single record per CDR3 protein comes from TCRdb applying MiXCR to the multiplex PCR reads. The repertoire holds roughly 490,000 distinct CDR3 sequences, with about 20% as singletons. This clonotype turned up a few times. Its antigen is undetermined. The CDR3 is made up of 14 amino acids. The germline V gene encodes CDR1 SGHTA and CDR2 FQGTGA. Trimming took 6 bases from V and 0 from J, leaving 11 bases between them.

The rearrangement uses TRBV7-3 and TRBJ2-5; a weak D match, TRBD1 (6 bases). Specimen: peripheral blood mononuclear cells (PBMCs), collected when the disease was refractory, from a patient treated with antithyroid drugs. The sequence came from a female donor with Graves disease. The CDR3 loop reads CASRATGNQETQYF. The CDR3, as DNA: TGTGCCAGCAGGGCTACAGGGAACCAAGAGACCCAGTACTTC.